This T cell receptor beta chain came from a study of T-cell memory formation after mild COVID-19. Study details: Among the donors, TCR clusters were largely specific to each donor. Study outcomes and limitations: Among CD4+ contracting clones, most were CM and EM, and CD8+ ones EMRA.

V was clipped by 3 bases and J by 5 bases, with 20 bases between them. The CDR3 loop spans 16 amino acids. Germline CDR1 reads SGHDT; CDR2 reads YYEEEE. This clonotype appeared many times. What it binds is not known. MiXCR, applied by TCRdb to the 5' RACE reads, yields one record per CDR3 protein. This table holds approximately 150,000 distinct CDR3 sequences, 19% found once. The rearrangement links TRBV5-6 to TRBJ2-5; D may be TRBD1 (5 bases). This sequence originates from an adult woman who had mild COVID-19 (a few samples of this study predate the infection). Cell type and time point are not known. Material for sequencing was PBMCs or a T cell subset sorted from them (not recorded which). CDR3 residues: CASSSTNFRVGETQYF. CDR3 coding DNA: TGTGCCAGCAGCTCGACCAACTTCAGGGTAGGGGAGACCCAGTACTTC.